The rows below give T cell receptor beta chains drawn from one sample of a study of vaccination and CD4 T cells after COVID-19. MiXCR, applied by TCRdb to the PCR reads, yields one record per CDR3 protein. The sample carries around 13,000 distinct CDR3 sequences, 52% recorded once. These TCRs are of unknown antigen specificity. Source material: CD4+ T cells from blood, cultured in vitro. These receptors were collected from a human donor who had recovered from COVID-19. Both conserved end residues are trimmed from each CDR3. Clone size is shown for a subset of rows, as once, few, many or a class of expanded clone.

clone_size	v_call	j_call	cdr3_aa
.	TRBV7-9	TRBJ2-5	ASSLASGGQETQY
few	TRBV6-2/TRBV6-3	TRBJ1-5	ASSPSGGGHQPQH
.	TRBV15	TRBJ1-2	ATSRAPNYGYT
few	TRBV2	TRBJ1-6	ASTPAPDSPLH
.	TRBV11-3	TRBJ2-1	ASSSEGLGPYNEQF
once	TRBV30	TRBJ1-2	AWSKGGTNYGYT
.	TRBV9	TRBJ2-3	ASSERMTSPQY
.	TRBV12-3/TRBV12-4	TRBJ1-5	ASSSGPLGQPQH
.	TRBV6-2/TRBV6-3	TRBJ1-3	ASRGNSGNTIY
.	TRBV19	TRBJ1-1	ASSRTAQGSGMNTEAF
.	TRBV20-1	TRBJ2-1	SAPDRLGVYNEQF
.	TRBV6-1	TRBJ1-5	ASSETVSSSNQPQH
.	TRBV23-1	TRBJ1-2	ARVRVRGYT
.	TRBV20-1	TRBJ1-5	SAVGQISNQPQH
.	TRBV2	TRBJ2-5	ASSPWGVFVTQY
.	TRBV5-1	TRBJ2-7	ASSLAASGSAEQY
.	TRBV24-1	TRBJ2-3	ATSDGFGQGARTDTQY
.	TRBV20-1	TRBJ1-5	SARDSGQGYQPQH
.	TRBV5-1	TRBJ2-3	ASTGRESPDTQY
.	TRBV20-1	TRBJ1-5	SARDKASQPQH
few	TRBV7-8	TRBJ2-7	ASSSGTQSSYEQY
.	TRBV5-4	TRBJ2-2	ASSGGGTGELF
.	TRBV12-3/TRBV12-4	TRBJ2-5	ASSLAGLSETQY
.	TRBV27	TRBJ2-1	ASSGTLELYNEQF
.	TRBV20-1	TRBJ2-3	SASPPLAGAFTDTQY
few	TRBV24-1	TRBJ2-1	ATSDTSGRGNYNEQF